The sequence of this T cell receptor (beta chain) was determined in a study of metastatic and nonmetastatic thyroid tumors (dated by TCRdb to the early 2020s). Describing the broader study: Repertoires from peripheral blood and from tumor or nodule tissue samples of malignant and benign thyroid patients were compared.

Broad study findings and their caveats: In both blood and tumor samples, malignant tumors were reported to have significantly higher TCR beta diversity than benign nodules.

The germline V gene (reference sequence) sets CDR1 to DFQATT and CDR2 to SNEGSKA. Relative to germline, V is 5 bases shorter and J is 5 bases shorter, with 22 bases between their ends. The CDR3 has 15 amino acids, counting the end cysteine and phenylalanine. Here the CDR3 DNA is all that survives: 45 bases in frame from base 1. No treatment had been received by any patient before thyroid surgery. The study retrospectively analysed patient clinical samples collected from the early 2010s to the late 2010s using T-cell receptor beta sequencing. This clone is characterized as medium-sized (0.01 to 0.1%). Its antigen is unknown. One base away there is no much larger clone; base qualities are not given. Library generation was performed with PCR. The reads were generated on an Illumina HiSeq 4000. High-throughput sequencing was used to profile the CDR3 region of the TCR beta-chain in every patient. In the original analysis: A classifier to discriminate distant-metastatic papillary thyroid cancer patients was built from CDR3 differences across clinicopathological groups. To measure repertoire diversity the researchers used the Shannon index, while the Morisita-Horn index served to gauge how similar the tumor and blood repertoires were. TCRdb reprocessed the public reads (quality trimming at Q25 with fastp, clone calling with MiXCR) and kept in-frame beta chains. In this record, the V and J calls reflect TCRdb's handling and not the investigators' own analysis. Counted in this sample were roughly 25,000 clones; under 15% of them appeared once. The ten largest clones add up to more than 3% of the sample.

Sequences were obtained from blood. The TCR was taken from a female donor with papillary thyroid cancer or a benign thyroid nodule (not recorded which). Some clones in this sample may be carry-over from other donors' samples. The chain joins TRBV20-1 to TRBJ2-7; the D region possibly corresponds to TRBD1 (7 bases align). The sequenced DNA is TGCAGTGCTCTAATATCACAGGGGAGGTCCAACGAGCAGTACTTC. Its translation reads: CSALISQGRSNEQYF.